A selection of T cell receptor beta chains follows, all from one sample in a study of resident and recirculating memory T cells in vitiligo. The protocol was immunoSEQ multiplex PCR, while the TCRdb copy is restricted to in-frame clones and leaves out a portion. Counted here are tens of thousands of clones, about 91% occurring once; the ten biggest clones make up about 5%. What was sequenced was blood. The receptors were gathered from a male donor with vitiligo. Both conserved end residues are part of each CDR3. A D gene is named only where the DNA matches it firmly. Size is omitted from some rows. Given values are once, few, many or a class for expanded clones.

V gene: TRBV19; clone size: .; D gene: TRBD1; J gene: TRBJ1-2; CDR3 protein: CASSTPDRGIYYGYTF; CDR3 DNA: TGTGCCAGTAGTACCCCCGACAGGGGGATTTACTATGGCTACACCTTC
V gene: TRBV19; clone size: .; D gene: TRBD1; J gene: TRBJ2-7; CDR3 protein: CASNDRGNYEQYF; CDR3 DNA: TGTGCCAGTAACGACAGGGGGAACTACGAGCAGTACTTC
V gene: TRBV7-2; clone size: .; D gene: TRBD2; J gene: TRBJ2-7; CDR3 protein: CASSSTSGIEQYF; CDR3 DNA: TGTGCCAGCAGCTCGACTAGCGGGATTGAGCAGTACTTC
V gene: TRBV2; clone size: .; D gene: TRBD2; J gene: TRBJ2-1; CDR3 protein: CASSEARLAGVGNEQFF; CDR3 DNA: TGTGCCAGCAGTGAAGCGCGGCTAGCGGGAGTAGGGAATGAGCAGTTCTTC
V gene: TRBV6-4; clone size: .; D gene: .; J gene: TRBJ2-1; CDR3 protein: CASSDSGAPPNYNEQFF; CDR3 DNA: TGTGCCAGCAGTGACTCAGGGGCCCCACCTAACTACAATGAGCAGTTCTTC
V gene: TRBV28; clone size: .; D gene: .; J gene: TRBJ1-2; CDR3 protein: CASSLPDYGYTF; CDR3 DNA: TGTGCCAGCAGTTTACCGGACTATGGCTACACCTTC
V gene: TRBV30; clone size: .; D gene: .; J gene: TRBJ1-1; CDR3 protein: CAWNPATTYKAFF; CDR3 DNA: TGTGCCTGGAACCCCGCGACGACTTACAAAGCTTTCTTT
V gene: TRBV19; clone size: .; D gene: TRBD1; J gene: TRBJ2-1; CDR3 protein: CASSRGRGQGSYNEQFF; CDR3 DNA: TGTGCCAGTAGTAGGGGGAGGGGACAGGGCTCCTACAATGAGCAGTTCTTC
V gene: TRBV30; clone size: .; D gene: .; J gene: TRBJ1-4; CDR3 protein: CAWRGGSYEKLFF; CDR3 DNA: TGTGCCTGGAGGGGAGGGTCCTATGAAAAACTGTTTTTT
V gene: TRBV28; clone size: .; D gene: TRBD1; J gene: TRBJ1-1; CDR3 protein: CASMNPYTGVVGAFF; CDR3 DNA: TGTGCCAGCATGAACCCCTACACAGGGGTCGTAGGCGCTTTCTTT
V gene: TRBV5-8; clone size: .; D gene: .; J gene: TRBJ2-7; CDR3 protein: CASSPEPLRGFYEQYF; CDR3 DNA: TGTGCCAGCAGCCCAGAGCCTCTTCGGGGTTTTTACGAGCAGTACTTC
V gene: TRBV7-3; clone size: once; D gene: TRBD2; J gene: TRBJ2-1; CDR3 protein: CASSPLAGGIYNEQFF; CDR3 DNA: TGTGCCAGCAGCCCACTAGCGGGAGGGATATACAATGAGCAGTTCTTC
V gene: TRBV5-6; clone size: .; D gene: .; J gene: TRBJ1-1; CDR3 protein: CASSLQGQGGEAFF; CDR3 DNA: TGTGCCAGCAGCTTGCAGGGGCAAGGGGGTGAAGCTTTCTTT
V gene: TRBV5-1; clone size: .; D gene: TRBD1; J gene: TRBJ2-7; CDR3 protein: CASSQRQGAVYEQYF; CDR3 DNA: TGCGCCAGCAGCCAAAGACAGGGGGCGGTTTACGAGCAGTACTTC
V gene: TRBV9; clone size: many; D gene: .; J gene: TRBJ2-5; CDR3 protein: CASSVASVDSQETQYF; CDR3 DNA: TGTGCCAGCAGCGTAGCTAGCGTCGATTCCCAAGAGACCCAGTACTTC
V gene: TRBV6-5; clone size: .; D gene: .; J gene: TRBJ2-7; CDR3 protein: CASSYRRRSYEQYF; CDR3 DNA: TGTGCCAGCAGTTATAGGCGGAGGTCCTACGAGCAGTACTTC
V gene: TRBV28; clone size: .; D gene: .; J gene: TRBJ2-1; CDR3 protein: CASSLSAFSYNEQFF; CDR3 DNA: TGTGCCAGCAGTTTATCAGCGTTTTCCTACAATGAGCAGTTCTTC
V gene: TRBV28; clone size: once; D gene: TRBD1; J gene: TRBJ2-7; CDR3 protein: CASRSTGAAYEQYF; CDR3 DNA: TGTGCCAGCAGATCGACAGGGGCTGCCTACGAGCAGTACTTC
V gene: TRBV6-1; clone size: .; D gene: .; J gene: TRBJ2-7; CDR3 protein: CASSFGEGGSYEQYF; CDR3 DNA: TGTGCCAGCAGTTTCGGGGAGGGGGGATCCTACGAGCAGTACTTC
V gene: TRBV19; clone size: .; D gene: .; J gene: TRBJ2-7; CDR3 protein: CASSPRTRTYEQYF; CDR3 DNA: TGTGCCAGTAGTCCTAGGACTCGCACCTACGAGCAGTACTTC
V gene: TRBV5-1; clone size: .; D gene: .; J gene: TRBJ2-1; CDR3 protein: CASMEGGSNNEQFF; CDR3 DNA: TGCGCCAGCATGGAGGGTGGGTCTAACAATGAGCAGTTCTTC
V gene: TRBV6-5; clone size: .; D gene: TRBD1; J gene: TRBJ1-5; CDR3 protein: CASSYSGTANQPQHF; CDR3 DNA: TGTGCCAGCAGTTACTCGGGGACAGCTAATCAGCCCCAGCATTTT
V gene: TRBV4-2; clone size: .; D gene: TRBD2; J gene: TRBJ2-5; CDR3 protein: CASSQDYGRAQETQYF; CDR3 DNA: TGTGCCAGCAGCCAAGACTACGGGAGGGCCCAAGAGACCCAGTACTTC
V gene: TRBV5-4; clone size: .; D gene: TRBD1; J gene: TRBJ2-5; CDR3 protein: CASSLGQQETQYF; CDR3 DNA: TGTGCCAGCAGCCTGGGACAGCAAGAGACCCAGTACTTC
V gene: TRBV5-1; clone size: .; D gene: TRBD1; J gene: TRBJ2-7; CDR3 protein: CASSYSRSPGQAPRTGFYEQYF; CDR3 DNA: TGCGCCAGCAGCTACTCACGATCGCCGGGACAGGCCCCTCGGACTGGTTTCTACGAGCAGTACTTC
V gene: TRBV12-5; clone size: .; D gene: .; J gene: TRBJ2-5; CDR3 protein: CASGLVFGGAQETQYF; CDR3 DNA: TGTGCTAGTGGTTTGGTTTTTGGGGGGGCCCAAGAGACCCAGTACTTC
V gene: TRBV28; clone size: .; D gene: TRBD2; J gene: TRBJ2-7; CDR3 protein: CASRMVAGGYEQYF; CDR3 DNA: TGTGCCAGCAGAATGGTGGCGGGAGGGTACGAGCAGTACTTC
V gene: TRBV28; clone size: .; D gene: TRBD1; J gene: TRBJ2-3; CDR3 protein: CASTTGTGGGDTQYF; CDR3 DNA: TGTGCGTCCACGACCGGGACAGGGGGCGGGGATACGCAGTATTTT
V gene: TRBV6-4; clone size: few; D gene: TRBD2; J gene: TRBJ2-2; CDR3 protein: CASSDGLANTGELFF; CDR3 DNA: TGTGCCAGCAGTGACGGACTAGCGAACACCGGGGAGCTGTTTTTT
V gene: TRBV11-2; clone size: .; D gene: TRBD1; J gene: TRBJ1-1; CDR3 protein: CASSPGGTDEAFF; CDR3 DNA: TGTGCCAGCAGTCCAGGGGGAACGGATGAAGCTTTCTTT
V gene: TRBV7-2; clone size: .; D gene: .; J gene: TRBJ1-5; CDR3 protein: CASSLATFMDRNQPQHF; CDR3 DNA: TGTGCCAGCAGCTTAGCAACCTTTATGGACAGAAATCAGCCCCAGCATTTT
V gene: TRBV7-2; clone size: .; D gene: TRBD2; J gene: TRBJ2-3; CDR3 protein: CASSFGTSGRRRGDTQYF; CDR3 DNA: TGTGCCAGCAGCTTTGGGACTAGCGGGAGGCGCCGCGGGGATACGCAGTATTTT
V gene: TRBV18; clone size: .; D gene: TRBD1; J gene: TRBJ2-3; CDR3 protein: CASSPGQGEADTQYF; CDR3 DNA: TGTGCCAGCTCACCTGGACAGGGGGAGGCAGATACGCAGTATTTT
V gene: TRBV29-1; clone size: .; D gene: TRBD1; J gene: TRBJ1-2; CDR3 protein: CSVLRTGHYGYTF; CDR3 DNA: TGCAGCGTTCTCCGGACAGGGCACTATGGCTACACCTTC
V gene: TRBV19; clone size: .; D gene: TRBD1; J gene: TRBJ2-6; CDR3 protein: CARNRGAGANVLTF; CDR3 DNA: TGTGCCAGGAACAGGGGCGCTGGGGCCAACGTCCTGACTTTC
V gene: TRBV2; clone size: once; D gene: .; J gene: TRBJ1-1; CDR3 protein: CASRAGENTEAFF; CDR3 DNA: TGTGCCAGCAGGGCAGGCGAGAACACTGAAGCTTTCTTT
V gene: TRBV27; clone size: .; D gene: TRBD1; J gene: TRBJ1-5; CDR3 protein: CASDKTGGNQPQHF; CDR3 DNA: TGTGCCAGCGACAAAACAGGGGGTAATCAGCCCCAGCATTTT
V gene: TRBV27; clone size: .; D gene: TRBD2; J gene: TRBJ2-1; CDR3 protein: CASSWTSGNTQFF; CDR3 DNA: TGTGCCAGCAGTTGGACTAGCGGGAACACGCAGTTCTTC
V gene: TRBV10-1; clone size: .; D gene: .; J gene: TRBJ2-7; CDR3 protein: CASSESSPVNEQYF; CDR3 DNA: TGCGCCAGCAGTGAGTCTAGCCCGGTTAACGAGCAGTACTTC
V gene: TRBV5-5; clone size: .; D gene: TRBD1; J gene: TRBJ2-5; CDR3 protein: CASSPDRGGRETQYF; CDR3 DNA: TGTGCCAGCAGCCCAGACAGGGGGGGTCGAGAGACCCAGTACTTC
V gene: TRBV2; clone size: .; D gene: .; J gene: TRBJ2-1; CDR3 protein: CASSEVQRLLFF; CDR3 DNA: TGTGCCAGCAGTGAAGTTCAGCGGTTATTGTTCTTC
V gene: TRBV29-1; clone size: few; D gene: .; J gene: TRBJ2-4; CDR3 protein: CSVAGDRIQYF; CDR3 DNA: TGCAGCGTTGCCGGTGACAGAATTCAGTACTTC
V gene: TRBV11-3; clone size: .; D gene: TRBD1; J gene: TRBJ2-1; CDR3 protein: CASSPEPGQGANEQFF; CDR3 DNA: TGTGCCAGCAGCCCCGAACCAGGACAGGGGGCCAATGAGCAGTTCTTC
V gene: TRBV6-4; clone size: .; D gene: .; J gene: TRBJ2-2; CDR3 protein: CASSDSATGELFF; CDR3 DNA: TGTGCCAGCAGTGACTCGGCCACCGGGGAGCTGTTTTTT
V gene: TRBV5-1; clone size: few; D gene: .; J gene: TRBJ1-1; CDR3 protein: CASQSGHQNTEAFF; CDR3 DNA: TGCGCCAGCCAGTCGGGACACCAAAACACTGAAGCTTTCTTT
V gene: TRBV4-1; clone size: .; D gene: .; J gene: TRBJ1-1; CDR3 protein: CASSQRTVNTEAFF; CDR3 DNA: TGCGCCAGCAGCCAAAGGACAGTAAACACTGAAGCTTTCTTT
V gene: TRBV6-1; clone size: .; D gene: .; J gene: TRBJ1-5; CDR3 protein: CASRAGSNQPQHF; CDR3 DNA: TGTGCCAGCAGGGCGGGGAGCAATCAGCCCCAGCATTTT
V gene: TRBV4-2; clone size: .; D gene: .; J gene: TRBJ2-2; CDR3 protein: CASSRSPQLARGPGELFF; CDR3 DNA: TGTGCCAGCAGCCGAAGCCCTCAACTAGCAAGGGGCCCCGGGGAGCTGTTTTTT
V gene: TRBV19; clone size: .; D gene: .; J gene: TRBJ2-7; CDR3 protein: CASSMVAGPYEQYF; CDR3 DNA: TGTGCCAGTAGTATGGTGGCAGGGCCCTACGAGCAGTACTTC
V gene: TRBV4-1; clone size: .; D gene: TRBD1; J gene: TRBJ2-7; CDR3 protein: CASSHLPTGTYEQYF; CDR3 DNA: TGCGCCAGCAGCCATCTACCGACAGGGACCTACGAGCAGTACTTC
V gene: TRBV7-9; clone size: .; D gene: .; J gene: TRBJ1-5; CDR3 protein: CASSLDTQHPNQPQHF; CDR3 DNA: TGTGCCAGCAGCTTAGACACACAGCACCCCAATCAGCCCCAGCATTTT
V gene: TRBV28; clone size: .; D gene: TRBD1; J gene: TRBJ1-5; CDR3 protein: CASSPSSGTGSNQPQHF; CDR3 DNA: TGTGCCAGCAGTCCGTCATCCGGGACAGGGTCAAATCAGCCCCAGCATTTT
V gene: TRBV11-2; clone size: .; D gene: .; J gene: TRBJ1-1; CDR3 protein: CASSLDRRGTEAFF; CDR3 DNA: TGTGCCAGCAGCTTAGATCGGCGAGGCACTGAAGCTTTCTTT
V gene: TRBV2; clone size: .; D gene: TRBD2; J gene: TRBJ2-2; CDR3 protein: CASSWTSGSSGELFF; CDR3 DNA: TGTGCCAGCAGTTGGACTAGCGGGAGTTCCGGGGAGCTGTTTTTT